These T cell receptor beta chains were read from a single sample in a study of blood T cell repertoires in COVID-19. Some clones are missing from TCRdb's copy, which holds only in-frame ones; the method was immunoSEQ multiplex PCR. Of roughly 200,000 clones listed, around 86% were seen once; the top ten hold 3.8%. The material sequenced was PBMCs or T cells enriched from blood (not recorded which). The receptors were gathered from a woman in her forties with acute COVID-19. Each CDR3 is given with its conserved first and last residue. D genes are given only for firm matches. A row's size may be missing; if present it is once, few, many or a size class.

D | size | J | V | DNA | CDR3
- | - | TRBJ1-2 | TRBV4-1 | TGCGCCAGCAGCCAAGATTCCCCGGGAGGCTATGGCTACACCTTC | CASSQDSPGGYGYTF
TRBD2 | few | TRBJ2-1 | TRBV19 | TGTGCCAGTAGTTTAGCGGGATCCTACAATGAGCAGTTCTTC | CASSLAGSYNEQFF
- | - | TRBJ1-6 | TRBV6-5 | TGTGCCAGCAGTTACACCACAGGGTCATCAGTTTCACCCCTCCACTTT | CASSYTTGSSVSPLHF
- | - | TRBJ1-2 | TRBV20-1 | TGCAGTGCTGGTGACGCTAACTATGGCTACACCTTC | CSAGDANYGYTF
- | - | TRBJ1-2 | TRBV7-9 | TGTGCCAGCAGCTCCGCCCAGGACTATGGCTACACCTTC | CASSSAQDYGYTF
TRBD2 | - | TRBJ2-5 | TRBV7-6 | TGTGCCAGCAGGTTCCAAGCGGGAGGGCGAGAGACCCAGTACTTC | CASRFQAGGRETQYF
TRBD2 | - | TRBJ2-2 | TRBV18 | TGTGCCAGCTCACCGGCGACTAGCGGAACCGGGGAGCTGTTTTTT | CASSPATSGTGELFF
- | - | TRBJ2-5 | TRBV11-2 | TGTGCCAGCAGCTTACCCGGCGGGGCTAGACAAGAGACCCAGTACTTC | CASSLPGGARQETQYF
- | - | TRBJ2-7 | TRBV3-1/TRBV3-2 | TGTGCCAGCAGCCTGACAGGTAATTCCGAGCAGTACTTC | CASSLTGNSEQYF
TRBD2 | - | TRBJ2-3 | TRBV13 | TGTGCCAGCAGCACTCCTCTAGCGGGGGACACAGATACGCAGTATTTT | CASSTPLAGDTDTQYF
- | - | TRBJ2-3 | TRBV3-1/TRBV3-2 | TGTGCCAGCAGCCCCCTGGCGGGGAGCACAGATACGCAGTATTTT | CASSPLAGSTDTQYF
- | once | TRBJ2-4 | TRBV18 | TGTGCCAGCTCACCAAATGGCAGGGCGGCCAAAAACATTCAGTACTTC | CASSPNGRAAKNIQYF
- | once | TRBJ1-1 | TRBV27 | TGTGCCAGCAGCCACCGACGGGGTAACAACATGAACACTGAAGCTTTCTTT | CASSHRRGNNMNTEAFF
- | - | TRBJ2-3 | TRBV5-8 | TGTGCCAGCAGCTTGTCCGGGACACTCCTCACAGATACGCAGTATTTT | CASSLSGTLLTDTQYF
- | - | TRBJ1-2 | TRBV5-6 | TGTGCCAGCAGCTTGGCGGGGGGTTCGGATGGCTACACCTTC | CASSLAGGSDGYTF
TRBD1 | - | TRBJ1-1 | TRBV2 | TGTGCCACCAGAAGACAGGGGTCGAACACTGAAGCTTTCTTT | CATRRQGSNTEAFF
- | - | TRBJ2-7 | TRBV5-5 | TGTGCCAGCAGCTTGCGGTCATATGGACAGAATAATAACGAGCAGTACTTC | CASSLRSYGQNNNEQYF
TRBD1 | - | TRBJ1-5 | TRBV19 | TGTGCCAGTAGTATAAGGGCCGGGACAGCTAGCAATCAGCCCCAGCATTTT | CASSIRAGTASNQPQHF
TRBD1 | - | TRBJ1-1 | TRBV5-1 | TGCGCCAGCAGCTGGGGGGACAGGACCGTTCAGAACACTGAAGCTTTCTTT | CASSWGDRTVQNTEAFF
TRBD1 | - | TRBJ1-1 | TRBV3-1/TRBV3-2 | TGTGCCAGCAGCCAAGGGGACAGGGGGAGGAACACTGAAGCTTTCTTT | CASSQGDRGRNTEAFF
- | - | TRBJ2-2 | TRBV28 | TGTGCCAGCAGTTTACCGTGGGCAGGGGGGACCGGGGAGCTGTTTTTT | CASSLPWAGGTGELFF
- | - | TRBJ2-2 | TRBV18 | TGTGCCAGCCGACCAGGACCGGGAACCGCGAACACCGGGGAGCTGTTTTTT | CASRPGPGTANTGELFF
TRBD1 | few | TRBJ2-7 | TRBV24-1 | TGTGCCACAGGTTCCCAGGGGGCCCTCGAGCAGTACTTC | CATGSQGALEQYF
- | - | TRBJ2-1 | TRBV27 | TGTGCCAGCAGTTTATGGCTCACTGCTGGGAGTGAGCAGTTCTTC | CASSLWLTAGSEQFF
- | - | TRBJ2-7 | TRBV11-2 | TGTGCCAGCAGCATTATCGGTCCCTCCGAGCAGTACTTC | CASSIIGPSEQYF
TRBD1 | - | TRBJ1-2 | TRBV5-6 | TGTGCCAGCAGCTTGGTCGAAGTGACAGGGGCTGGCTACACCTTC | CASSLVEVTGAGYTF
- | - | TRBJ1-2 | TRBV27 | TGTGCCAGCAGACGGACAGTCCTCTATGGCTACACCTTC | CASRRTVLYGYTF
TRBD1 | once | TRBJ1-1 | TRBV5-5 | TGTGCCAGCAGCCTAACAGGGGATAACACTGAAGCTTTCTTT | CASSLTGDNTEAFF
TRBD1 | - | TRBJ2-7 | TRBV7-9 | TGTGCCAGCAGCAAGACAGGGGGGCGCTCCTACGAGCAGTACTTC | CASSKTGGRSYEQYF
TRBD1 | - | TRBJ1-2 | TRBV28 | TGTGCCAGCAGTCCTGGCGGACAGGGGTTTGGCTACACCTTC | CASSPGGQGFGYTF
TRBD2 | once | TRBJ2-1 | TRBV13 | TGTGCCAGCAGCCAGGGGACTAGCGCCTACAATGAGCAGTTCTTC | CASSQGTSAYNEQFF
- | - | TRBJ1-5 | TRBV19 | TGTGCCACCCCACGACAGGTGAATCAGCCCCAGCATTTT | CATPRQVNQPQHF
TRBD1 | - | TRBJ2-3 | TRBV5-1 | TGCGCCAGCAGCTTGGGGCGCGACAGGGCGCCCACAGATACGCAGTATTTT | CASSLGRDRAPTDTQYF
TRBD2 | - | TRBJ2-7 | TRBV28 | TGTGCCAGCAGTTCCCCCCAACCTAGCGGGGGCTCCTACGAGCAGTACTTC | CASSSPQPSGGSYEQYF
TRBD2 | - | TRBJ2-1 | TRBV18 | TGTGCCAGCTCACCTCAAGCGGGATACAATGAGCAGTTCTTC | CASSPQAGYNEQFF
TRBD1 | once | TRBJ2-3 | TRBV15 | TGTGCCACCAGCAGAGATCGGGACAGGCACACAGATACGCAGTATTTT | CATSRDRDRHTDTQYF
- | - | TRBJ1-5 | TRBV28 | TGTGCCAGCAGTCCCTACAGAGAAGGTCAGCCCCAGCATTTT | CASSPYREGQPQHF
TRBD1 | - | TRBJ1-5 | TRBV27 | TGTGCCAGCAGTTTTGGTTGGGACAGGGGTAGCAATCAGCCCCAGCATTTT | CASSFGWDRGSNQPQHF
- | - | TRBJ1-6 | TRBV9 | TGTGCCAGCAGCGTAGTGGCAGGAAATTCACCCCTCCACTTT | CASSVVAGNSPLHF
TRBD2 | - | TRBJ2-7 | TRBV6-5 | TGTGCCAGCAGTCCTGGACTAGCCGAGTTCTACGAGCAGTACTTC | CASSPGLAEFYEQYF
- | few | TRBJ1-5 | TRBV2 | TGTGCCAGCAAGGCGTGGTCAGGCCCTGATCAGCCCCAGCATTTT | CASKAWSGPDQPQHF
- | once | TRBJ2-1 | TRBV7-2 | TGTGCCAGCAGCTTAGCTTCGGTAGAGGGGGATGAGCAGTTCTTC | CASSLASVEGDEQFF
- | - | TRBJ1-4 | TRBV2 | TGTGCCAGCAGTGTTTCGGAGATAGCGACTAATGAAAAACTGTTTTTT | CASSVSEIATNEKLFF
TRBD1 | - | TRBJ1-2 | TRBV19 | TGTGCCAGTAACCAACAGGGGCCCTATGGCTACACCTTC | CASNQQGPYGYTF
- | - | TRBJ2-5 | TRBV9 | TGTGCCAGCAGCGTAGAGGCAGGCTTAAAAGAGACCCAGTACTTC | CASSVEAGLKETQYF
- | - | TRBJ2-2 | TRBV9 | TGTGCCAGCAGCGTGGTGGGAGCTGGCACCGGGGAGCTGTTTTTT | CASSVVGAGTGELFF
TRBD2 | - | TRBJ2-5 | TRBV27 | TGTGCCAGCAGTATCCATGGACTAGCGGGAGATCGAGAGACCCAGTACTTC | CASSIHGLAGDRETQYF
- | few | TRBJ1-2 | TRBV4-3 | TGCGCCAGCAGCCAAGTACCCCCAGGACAGCCCGGTCATGTTGGCTACACCTTC | CASSQVPPGQPGHVGYTF
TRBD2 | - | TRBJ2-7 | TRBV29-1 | TGCAGCGTTTCGGCTAGCGGGAGCTCCTACGAGCAGTACTTC | CSVSASGSSYEQYF
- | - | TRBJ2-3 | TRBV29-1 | TGCAGCGTTGCTCAGCGAGCCCATACAGATACGCAGTATTTT | CSVAQRAHTDTQYF
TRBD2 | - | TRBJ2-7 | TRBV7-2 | TGTGCCAGCAGCGGGGGGGAGGGCCCCTACGAGCAGTACTTC | CASSGGEGPYEQYF
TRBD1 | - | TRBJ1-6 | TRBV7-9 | TGTGCCAGCAATATAGGGGGCACCTATAATTCACCCCTCCACTTT | CASNIGGTYNSPLHF
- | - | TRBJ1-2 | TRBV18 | TGTGCCAGCTCACCAGGAACAGGGAACTATGGCTACACCTTC | CASSPGTGNYGYTF
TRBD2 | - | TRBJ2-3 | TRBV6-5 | TGTGCCAGCAGTCCTTGGACTAGCGGCACAGATACGCAGTATTTT | CASSPWTSGTDTQYF